This TCR beta chain was sequenced during a study of cytotoxic CD8 clonotypes in ibrutinib-treated CLL. Study as a whole: Patients attained 24 partial and 2 complete responses; at median about 74 months, approximately 15 remained remitted while about twelve progressed. Findings and caveats of the study: Sustained-remission and progressing patients had different sampling times.

The CDR3 consists of 12 residues. V dropped 4 bases and J dropped 6 bases, with 9 bases sitting between them. Germline lookup yields CDR1 SGHRS and CDR2 YFSETQ. TCRdb's copy holds only in-frame clones and misses some; the assay was immunoSEQ multiplex PCR. The sample consists of around 250,000 clones, 60% to 75% of them appearing once. Turning to this clone: Its target is not known.

The clonotype was recovered from a human donor with chronic lymphocytic leukemia. V is TRBV5-1 and J is TRBJ2-3, with D unclear. Sequencing was performed on PBMCs, taken after 24 months of ibrutinib treatment. The CDR3 nucleotides are TGCGCCAGCAGCGCCCAGATGGATACGCAGTATTTT. Translating gives CASSAQMDTQYF.